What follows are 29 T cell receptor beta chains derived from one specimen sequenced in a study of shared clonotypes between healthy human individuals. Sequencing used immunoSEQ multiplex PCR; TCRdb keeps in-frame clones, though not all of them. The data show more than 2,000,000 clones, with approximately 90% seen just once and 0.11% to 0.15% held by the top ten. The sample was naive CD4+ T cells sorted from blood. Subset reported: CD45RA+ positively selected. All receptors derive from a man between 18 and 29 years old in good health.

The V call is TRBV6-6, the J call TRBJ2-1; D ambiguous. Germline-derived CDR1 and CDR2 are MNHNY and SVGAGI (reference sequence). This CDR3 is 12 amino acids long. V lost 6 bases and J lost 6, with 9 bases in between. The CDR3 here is CASSPAVNEQFF. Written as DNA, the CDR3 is TGTGCCAGCAGCCCCGCGGTCAATGAGCAGTTCTTC.

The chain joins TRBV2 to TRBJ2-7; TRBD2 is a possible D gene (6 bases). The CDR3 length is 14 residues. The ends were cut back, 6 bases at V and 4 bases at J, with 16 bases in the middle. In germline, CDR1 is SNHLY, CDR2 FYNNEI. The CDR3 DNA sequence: TGTGCCAGCAGCCCGGGACTCTACGGATACGAGCAGTACTTC. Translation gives CASSPGLYGYEQYF. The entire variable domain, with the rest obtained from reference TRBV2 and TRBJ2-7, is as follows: EPEVTQTPSHQVTQMGQEVILRCVPISNHLYFYWYRQILGQKVEFLVSFYNNEISEKSEIFDDQFSVERPDGSNFTLKIRSTKLEDSAMYFCASSPGLYGYEQYFGPGTRLTVT.

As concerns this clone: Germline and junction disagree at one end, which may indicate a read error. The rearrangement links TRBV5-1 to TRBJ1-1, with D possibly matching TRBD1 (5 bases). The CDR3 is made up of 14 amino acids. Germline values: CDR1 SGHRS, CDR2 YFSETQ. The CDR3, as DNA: TGCGCCAGCAGCTTGGTTGCAGGGAACCCTGAAGCTTTCTTT. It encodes CASSLVAGNPEAFF.

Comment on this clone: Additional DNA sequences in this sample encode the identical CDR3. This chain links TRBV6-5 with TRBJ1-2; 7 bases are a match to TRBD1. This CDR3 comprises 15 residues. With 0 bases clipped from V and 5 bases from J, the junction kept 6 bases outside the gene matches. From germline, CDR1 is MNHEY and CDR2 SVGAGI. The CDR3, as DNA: TGTGCCAGCAGTTACTCGGGCAGGGGGGGTTATGGCTACACCTTC. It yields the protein CASSYSGRGGYGYTF.

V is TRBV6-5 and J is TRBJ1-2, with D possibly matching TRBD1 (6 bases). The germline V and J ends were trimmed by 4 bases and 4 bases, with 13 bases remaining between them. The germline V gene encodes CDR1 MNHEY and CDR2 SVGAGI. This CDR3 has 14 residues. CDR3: CASSSHRDPYGYTF. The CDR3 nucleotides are TGTGCCAGCAGTTCCCACAGGGATCCCTATGGCTACACCTTC.

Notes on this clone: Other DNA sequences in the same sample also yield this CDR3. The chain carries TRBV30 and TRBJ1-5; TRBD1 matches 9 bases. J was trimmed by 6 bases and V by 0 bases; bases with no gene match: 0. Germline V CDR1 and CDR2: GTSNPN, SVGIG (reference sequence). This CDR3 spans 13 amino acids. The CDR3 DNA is TGTGCCTGGAGTGTGGACAGGGGTCAGCCCCAGCATTTT. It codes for CAWSVDRGQPQHF. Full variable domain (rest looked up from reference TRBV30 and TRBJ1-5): SQTIHQWPATLVQPVGSPLSLECTVEGTSNPNLYWYRQAAGRGLQLLFYSVGIGQISSEVPQNLSASRPQDRQFILSSKKLLLSDSGFYLCAWSVDRGQPQHFGDGTRLSIL.

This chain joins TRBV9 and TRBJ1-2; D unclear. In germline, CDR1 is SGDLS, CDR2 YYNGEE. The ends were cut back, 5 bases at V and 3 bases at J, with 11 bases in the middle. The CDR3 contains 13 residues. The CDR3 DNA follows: TGTGCCAGCAGTGGAGGGAATGACTATGGCTACACCTTC. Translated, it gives CASSGGNDYGYTF.

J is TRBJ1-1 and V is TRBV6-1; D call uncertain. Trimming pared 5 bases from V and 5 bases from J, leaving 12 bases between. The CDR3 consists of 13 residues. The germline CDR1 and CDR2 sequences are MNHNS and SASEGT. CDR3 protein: CASSNKGVTEAFF. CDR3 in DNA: TGTGCCAGCAGTAACAAGGGAGTAACTGAAGCTTTCTTT.

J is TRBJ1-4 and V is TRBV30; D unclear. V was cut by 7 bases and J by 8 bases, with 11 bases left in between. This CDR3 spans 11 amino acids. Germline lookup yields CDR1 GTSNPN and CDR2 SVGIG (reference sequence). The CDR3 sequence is CAYRTGEKLFF. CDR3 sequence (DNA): TGTGCCTACCGCACTGGGGAAAAACTGTTTTTT. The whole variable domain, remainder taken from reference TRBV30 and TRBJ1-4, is SQTIHQWPATLVQPVGSPLSLECTVEGTSNPNLYWYRQAAGRGLQLLFYSVGIGQISSEVPQNLSASRPQDRQFILSSKKLLLSDSGFYLCAYRTGEKLFFGSGTQLSVL.

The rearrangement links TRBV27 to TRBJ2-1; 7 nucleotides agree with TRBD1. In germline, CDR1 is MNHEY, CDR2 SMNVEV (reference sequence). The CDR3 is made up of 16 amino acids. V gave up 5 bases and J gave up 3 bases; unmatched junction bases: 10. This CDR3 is CASSKPGQMFYNEQFF. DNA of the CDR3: TGTGCCAGCAGTAAACCGGGACAGATGTTCTACAATGAGCAGTTCTTC.

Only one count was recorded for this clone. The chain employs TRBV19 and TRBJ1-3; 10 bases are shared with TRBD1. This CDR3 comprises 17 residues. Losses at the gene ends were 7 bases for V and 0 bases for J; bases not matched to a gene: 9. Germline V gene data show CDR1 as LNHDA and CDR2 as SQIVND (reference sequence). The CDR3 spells CASTLRQGANSGNTIYF. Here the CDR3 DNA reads TGTGCCAGTACCTTAAGACAGGGGGCCAACTCTGGAAACACCATATATTTT. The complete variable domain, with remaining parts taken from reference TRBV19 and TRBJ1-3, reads DGGITQSPKYLFRKEGQNVTLSCEQNLNHDAMYWYRQDPGQGLRLIYYSQIVNDFQKGDIAEGYSVSREKKESFPLTVTSAQKNPTAFYLCASTLRQGANSGNTIYFGEGSWLTVV.

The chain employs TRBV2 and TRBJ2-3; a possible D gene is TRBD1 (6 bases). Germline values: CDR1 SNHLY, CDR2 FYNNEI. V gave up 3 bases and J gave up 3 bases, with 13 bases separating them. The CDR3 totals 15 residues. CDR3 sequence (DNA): TGTGCCAGCAGTGAGATGGGGGCCAGGACAGATACGCAGTATTTT. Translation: CASSEMGARTDTQYF.

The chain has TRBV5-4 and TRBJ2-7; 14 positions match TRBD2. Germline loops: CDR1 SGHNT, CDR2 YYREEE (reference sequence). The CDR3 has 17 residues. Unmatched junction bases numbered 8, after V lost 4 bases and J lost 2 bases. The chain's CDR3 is CASSPGTSGRPPYEQYF. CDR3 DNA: TGTGCCAGCAGCCCCGGGACTAGCGGGAGACCGCCCTACGAGCAGTACTTC.

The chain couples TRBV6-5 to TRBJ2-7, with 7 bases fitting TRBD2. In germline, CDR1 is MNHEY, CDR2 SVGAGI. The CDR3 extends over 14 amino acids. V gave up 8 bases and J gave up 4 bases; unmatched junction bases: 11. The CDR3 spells CASRPAGVPYEQYF. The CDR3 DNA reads TGTGCCAGCCGACCGGCGGGAGTACCATACGAGCAGTACTTC.

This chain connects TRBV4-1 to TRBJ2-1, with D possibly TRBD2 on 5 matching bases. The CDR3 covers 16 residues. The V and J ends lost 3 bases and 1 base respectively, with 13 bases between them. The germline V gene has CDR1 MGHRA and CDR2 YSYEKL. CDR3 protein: CASSQSGTMSYNEQFF. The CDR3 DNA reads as TGCGCCAGCAGCCAGTCGGGAACTATGTCCTACAATGAGCAGTTCTTC.

The chain's CDR3 is CASSLEGTVGIYNEQFF. Written as DNA, the CDR3 is TGTGCCAGCAGCTTGGAAGGGACAGTAGGGATCTACAATGAGCAGTTCTTC. This chain connects TRBV5-4 to TRBJ2-1; 7 nucleotides line up with TRBD1. The V and J ends lost 0 bases and 3 bases, in that order; junction bases with no gene match: 9. CDR1 is SGHNT and CDR2 is YYREEE in the germline V gene (reference sequence). CDR3 length equals 17 residues.

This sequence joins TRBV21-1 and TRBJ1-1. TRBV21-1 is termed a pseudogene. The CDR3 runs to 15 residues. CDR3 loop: CASKKGLLVDTEAFF. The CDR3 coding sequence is TGTGCCAGCAAAAAGGGTCTCCTAGTCGACACTGAAGCTTTCTTT.

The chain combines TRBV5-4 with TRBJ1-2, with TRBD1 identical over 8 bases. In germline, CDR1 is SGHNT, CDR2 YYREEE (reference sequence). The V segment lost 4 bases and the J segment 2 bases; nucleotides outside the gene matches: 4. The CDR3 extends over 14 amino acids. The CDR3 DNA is TGTGCCAGCAGCCCGGGACAGGAGAACTATGGCTACACCTTC. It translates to CASSPGQENYGYTF.

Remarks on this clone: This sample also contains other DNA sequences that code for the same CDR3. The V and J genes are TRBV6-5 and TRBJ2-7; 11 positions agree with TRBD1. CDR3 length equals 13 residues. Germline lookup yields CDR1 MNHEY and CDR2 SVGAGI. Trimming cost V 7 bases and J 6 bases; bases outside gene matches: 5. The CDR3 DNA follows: TGTGCCAGCACCAGGACAGGGGGCAGCGAGCAGTACTTC. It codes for CASTRTGGSEQYF.

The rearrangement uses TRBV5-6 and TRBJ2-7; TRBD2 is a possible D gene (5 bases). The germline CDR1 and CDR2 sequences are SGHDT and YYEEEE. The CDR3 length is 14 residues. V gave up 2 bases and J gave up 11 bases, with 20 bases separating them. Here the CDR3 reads CASSLRGYDGRKYF. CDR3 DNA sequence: TGTGCCAGCAGCTTAAGAGGGTACGATGGACGGAAGTACTTC.

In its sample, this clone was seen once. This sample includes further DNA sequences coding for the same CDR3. CDR3 amino acids: CASRGSNQPQHF. The DNA for the CDR3 is TGTGCCAGTCGGGGGAGCAATCAGCCCCAGCATTTT. The chain employs TRBV27 and TRBJ1-5; D might be TRBD1 (5 bases). Germline assignment: CDR1 MNHEY and CDR2 SMNVEV (reference sequence). The CDR3 has 12 residues. With 9 bases removed from V and 1 base from J, the gap between germline ends came to 7 bases.

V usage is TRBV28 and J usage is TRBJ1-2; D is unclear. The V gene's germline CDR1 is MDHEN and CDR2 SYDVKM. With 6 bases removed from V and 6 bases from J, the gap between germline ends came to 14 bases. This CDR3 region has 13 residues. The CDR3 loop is CASRLRGLDGYTF. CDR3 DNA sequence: TGTGCCAGCAGGTTAAGAGGGCTGGATGGCTACACCTTC.

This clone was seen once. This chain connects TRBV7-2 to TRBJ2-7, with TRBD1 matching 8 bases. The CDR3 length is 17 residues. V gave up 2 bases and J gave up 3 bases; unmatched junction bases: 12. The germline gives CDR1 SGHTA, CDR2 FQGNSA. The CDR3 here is CASSLSQGAIIFYEQYF. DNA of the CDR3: TGTGCCAGCAGCTTAAGCCAGGGGGCGATTATTTTCTACGAGCAGTACTTC.

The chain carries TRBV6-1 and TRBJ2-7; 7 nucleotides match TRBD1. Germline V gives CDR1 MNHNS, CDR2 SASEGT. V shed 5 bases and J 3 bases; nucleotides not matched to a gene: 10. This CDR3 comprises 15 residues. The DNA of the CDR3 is TGTGCCAGCAGTTCCCCGGGACAGATCTACTACGAGCAGTACTTC. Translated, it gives CASSSPGQIYYEQYF.

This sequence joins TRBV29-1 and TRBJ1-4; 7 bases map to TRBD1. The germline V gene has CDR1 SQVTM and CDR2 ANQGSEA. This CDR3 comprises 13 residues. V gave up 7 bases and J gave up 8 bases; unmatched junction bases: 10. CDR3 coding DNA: TGCAGCGCCACTACAGGGGCCCGGGAAAAACTGTTTTTT. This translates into CSATTGAREKLFF.

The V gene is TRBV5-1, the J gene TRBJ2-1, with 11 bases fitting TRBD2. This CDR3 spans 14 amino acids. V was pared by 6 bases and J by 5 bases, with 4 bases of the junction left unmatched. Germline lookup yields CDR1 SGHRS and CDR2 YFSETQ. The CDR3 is CASKGTSGNNEQFF. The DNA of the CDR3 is TGCGCCAGCAAGGGGACTAGCGGAAACAATGAGCAGTTCTTC. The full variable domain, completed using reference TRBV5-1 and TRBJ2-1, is KAGVTQTPRYLIKTRGQQVTLSCSPISGHRSVSWYQQTPGQGLQFLFEYFSETQRNKGNFPGRFSGRQFSNSRSEMNVSTLELGDSALYLCASKGTSGNNEQFFGPGTRLTVL.

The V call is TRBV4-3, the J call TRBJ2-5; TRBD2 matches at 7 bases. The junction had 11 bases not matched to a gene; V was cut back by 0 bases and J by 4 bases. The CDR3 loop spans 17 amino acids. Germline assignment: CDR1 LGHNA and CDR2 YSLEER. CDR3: CASSQDHDGRRGETQYF. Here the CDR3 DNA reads TGCGCCAGCAGCCAAGATCATGACGGGAGGAGGGGAGAGACCCAGTACTTC.

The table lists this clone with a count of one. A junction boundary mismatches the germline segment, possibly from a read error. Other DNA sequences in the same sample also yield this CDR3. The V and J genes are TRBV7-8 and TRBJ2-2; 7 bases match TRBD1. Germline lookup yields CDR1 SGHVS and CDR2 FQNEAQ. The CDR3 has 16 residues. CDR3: CASSPDRFANTGELFF. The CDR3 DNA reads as TGTGCCAGCAGCCCGGACAGGTTCGCGAACACTGGGGAGCTGTTTTTT.

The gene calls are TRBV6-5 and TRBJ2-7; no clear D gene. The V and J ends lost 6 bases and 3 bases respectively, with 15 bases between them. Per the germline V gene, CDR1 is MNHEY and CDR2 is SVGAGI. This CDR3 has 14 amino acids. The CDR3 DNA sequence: TGTGCCAGCAGGCTACTTGGTGGGATCTACGAGCAGTACTTC. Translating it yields CASRLLGGIYEQYF.